The entry below gives a single T cell receptor beta chain sequence along with its context. These data come from a study of blood T cell repertoires in COVID-19. Study as a whole: The analysed material was cDNA or gDNA that came from T cells, B-cell-depleted T cells, or PBMCs.

The data were produced by immunoSEQ multiplex PCR, yet TCRdb's version contains in-frame clones alone and is incomplete. The top ten hold roughly 2% of the sample, which has some 150,000 clones, roughly 84% seen once. There are 15 residues in the CDR3. Trimming removed 1 base from V and 3 bases from J; junction bases left unmatched: 2. Germline loops: CDR1 SGHTA, CDR2 FQGTGA. The sequenced sample was peripheral blood. The clonotype was recovered from a man in his 70s with acute or convalescent COVID-19. J is TRBJ2-1 and V is TRBV7-3; TRBD2 agrees at 8 bases. CDR3 protein: CASSLKAGDYNEQFF. For the CDR3, the DNA is TGTGCCAGCAGCTTAAAAGCGGGAGACTACAATGAGCAGTTCTTC. Using reference TRBV7-3 and TRBJ2-1 for the parts outside the CDR3, the full variable domain is GAGVSQTPSNKVTEKGKYVELRCDPISGHTALYWYRQSLGQGPEFLIYFQGTGAADDSGLPNDRFFAVRPEGSVSTLKIQRTERGDSAVYLCASSLKAGDYNEQFFGPGTRLTVL.